This TCR beta chain was observed in a study of PD-1 blockade in classical Hodgkin lymphoma. V lost 3 bases to trimming and J lost 2 bases; unmatched junction nucleotides: 7. In germline, CDR1 is MDHEN, CDR2 SYDVKM. The CDR3 sequence is 16 residues long. Method: immunoSEQ multiplex PCR; TCRdb's copy keeps in-frame clones and lacks some. This table holds 90,000 to 130,000 clones, 70% to 90% found once. There was relapse after autologous stem cell transplantation in every patient, and there was variation in brentuximab vedotin exposure. This sequence was found in a human donor with classical Hodgkin lymphoma. This specimen was peripheral blood mononuclear cells (PBMCs), taken before the second cycle of nivolumab. The chain joins TRBV28 to TRBJ2-5, with 9 positions matching TRBD2. CDR3 protein: CASSFEREDQQETQYF. The CDR3 nucleotides are TGTGCCAGCAGTTTTGAGCGGGAGGACCAACAAGAGACCCAGTACTTC.